This TCR beta chain was captured in a study of T cells in Graves' hyperthyroidism and ophthalmopathy. Study at large: Blood was drawn when the patient was first diagnosed and still untreated.

Findings and limits, study-wide: Classification by a 13 V-J model distinguished ophthalmopathy from stable hyperthyroidism.

Ophthalmopathy patients showed a Clinical Activity Score of at least 3, NOSPECS grade of at least 4 and duration under 3 months. Losses at the gene ends were 2 bases for V and 4 bases for J; bases not matched to a gene: 6. The CDR3 length is 15 residues. Germline V CDR1 and CDR2: SNHLY, FYNNEI. This clonotype was recorded only once. The antigen remains undetermined. A read error may be the cause here, since a much bigger clone is one base away. The source material, RNA transcripts, was used to amplify TCR beta CDR3 regions. A first-round RT-PCR of the TCR CDR3 used the HTBI primer set. A single record per CDR3 protein comes from TCRdb applying MiXCR to the multiplex PCR reads. This table holds about 270,000 distinct CDR3 sequences, roughly 20% found once.

The clonotype originates from a young man with Graves' ophthalmopathy. This chain connects TRBV2 to TRBJ1-2; 8 bases line up with TRBD1. Sequencing input: blood. The CDR3 region is CASSEWDRSAYGYTF. The CDR3, as DNA: TGTGCCAGCAGTGAATGGGACAGGAGTGCCTATGGCTACACCTTC.